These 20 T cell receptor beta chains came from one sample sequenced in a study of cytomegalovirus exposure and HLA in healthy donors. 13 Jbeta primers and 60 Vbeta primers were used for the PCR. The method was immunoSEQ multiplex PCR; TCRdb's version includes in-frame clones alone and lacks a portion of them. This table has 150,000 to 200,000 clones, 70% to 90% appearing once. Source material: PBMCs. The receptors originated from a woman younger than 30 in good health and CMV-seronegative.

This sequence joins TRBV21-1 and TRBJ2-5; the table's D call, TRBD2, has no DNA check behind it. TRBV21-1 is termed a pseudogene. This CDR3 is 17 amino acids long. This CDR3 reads CASSKDGSGGAWETQYF. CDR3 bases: TGTGCCAGCAGCAAAGACGGTAGCGGGGGGGCCTGGGAGACCCAGTACTTC.

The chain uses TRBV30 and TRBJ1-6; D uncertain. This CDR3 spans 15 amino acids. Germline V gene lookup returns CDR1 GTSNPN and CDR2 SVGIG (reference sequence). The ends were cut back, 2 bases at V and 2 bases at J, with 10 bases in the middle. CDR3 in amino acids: CAWSSAGTYNSPLHF. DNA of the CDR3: TGTGCCTGGAGTTCTGCGGGGACCTATAATTCACCCCTCCACTTT.

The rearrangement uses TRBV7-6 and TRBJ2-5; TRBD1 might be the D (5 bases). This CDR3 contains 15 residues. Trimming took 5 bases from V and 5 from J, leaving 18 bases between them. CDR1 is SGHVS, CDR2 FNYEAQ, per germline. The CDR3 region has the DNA TGTGCCAGCAGCCATCGGACACTTAATCAGGAGACCCAGTACTTC. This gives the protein CASSHRTLNQETQYF. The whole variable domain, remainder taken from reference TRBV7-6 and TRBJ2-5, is GAGVSQSPRYKVTKRGQDVALRCDPISGHVSLYWYRQALGQGPEFLTYFNYEAQQDKSGLPNDRFSAERPEGSISTLTIQRTEQRDSAMYRCASSHRTLNQETQYFGPGTRLLVL.

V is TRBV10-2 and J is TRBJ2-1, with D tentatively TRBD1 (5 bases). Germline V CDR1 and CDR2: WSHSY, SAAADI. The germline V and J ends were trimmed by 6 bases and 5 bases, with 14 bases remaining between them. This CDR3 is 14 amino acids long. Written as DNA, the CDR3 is TGCGCCAGCAGCCCCTGGGGCGACGACAATGAGCAGTTCTTC. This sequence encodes CASSPWGDDNEQFF.

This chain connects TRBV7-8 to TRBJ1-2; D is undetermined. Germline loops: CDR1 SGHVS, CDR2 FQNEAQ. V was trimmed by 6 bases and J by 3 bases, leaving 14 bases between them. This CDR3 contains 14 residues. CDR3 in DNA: TGTGCCAGCAGTGACCCCAGGTTTTACTATGGCTACACCTTC. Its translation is CASSDPRFYYGYTF. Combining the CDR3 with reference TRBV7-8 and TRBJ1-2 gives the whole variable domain GAGVSQSPRYKVAKRGQDVALRCDPISGHVSLFWYQQALGQGPEFLTYFQNEAQLDKSGLPSDRFFAERPEGSVSTLKIQRTQQEDSAVYLCASSDPRFYYGYTFGSGTRLTVV.

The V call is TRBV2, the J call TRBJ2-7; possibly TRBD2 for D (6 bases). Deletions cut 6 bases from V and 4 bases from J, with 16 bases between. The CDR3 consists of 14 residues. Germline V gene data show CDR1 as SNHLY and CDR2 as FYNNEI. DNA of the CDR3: TGTGCCAGCAGCGGTCGGGGGTTTTTTTACGAGCAGTACTTC. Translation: CASSGRGFFYEQYF.

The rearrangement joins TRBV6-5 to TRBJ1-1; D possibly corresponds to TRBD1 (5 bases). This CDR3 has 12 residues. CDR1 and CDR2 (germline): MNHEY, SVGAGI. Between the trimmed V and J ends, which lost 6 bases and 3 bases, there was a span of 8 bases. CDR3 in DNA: TGTGCCAGCAGCCGGGGGGACACTGAAGCTTTCTTT. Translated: CASSRGDTEAFF.

As DNA, the CDR3 is TGTGCCACCAGCAGAGATGGGACAGGGATCTCTGGGGCCAACGTCCTGACTTTC. It yields the protein CATSRDGTGISGANVLTF. This chain connects TRBV15 to TRBJ2-6; TRBD1 matches at 9 bases. The V gene end was trimmed by 0 bases and the J gene end by 0 bases; junction bases not matched to a gene: 3. There are 18 residues in the CDR3. Germline CDR1 reads LNHNV; CDR2 reads YYDKDF (reference sequence).

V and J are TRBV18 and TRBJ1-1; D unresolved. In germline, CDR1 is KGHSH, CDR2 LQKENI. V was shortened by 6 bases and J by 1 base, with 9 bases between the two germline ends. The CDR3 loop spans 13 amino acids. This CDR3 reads CASSRSENTEAFF. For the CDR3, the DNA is TGTGCCAGCTCTCGGTCTGAGAACACTGAAGCTTTCTTT. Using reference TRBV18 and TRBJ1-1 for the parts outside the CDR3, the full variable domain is NAGVMQNPRHLVRRRGQEARLRCSPMKGHSHVYWYRQLPEEGLKFMVYLQKENIIDESGMPKERFSAEFPKEGPSILRIQQVVRGDSAAYFCASSRSENTEAFFGQGTRLTVV.

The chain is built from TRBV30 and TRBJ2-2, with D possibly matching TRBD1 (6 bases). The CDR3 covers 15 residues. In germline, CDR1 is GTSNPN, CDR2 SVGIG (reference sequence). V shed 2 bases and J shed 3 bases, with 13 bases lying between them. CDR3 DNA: TGTGCCTGGAGTAGAGGGGGTAGTGACACCGGGGAGCTGTTTTTT. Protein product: CAWSRGGSDTGELFF.

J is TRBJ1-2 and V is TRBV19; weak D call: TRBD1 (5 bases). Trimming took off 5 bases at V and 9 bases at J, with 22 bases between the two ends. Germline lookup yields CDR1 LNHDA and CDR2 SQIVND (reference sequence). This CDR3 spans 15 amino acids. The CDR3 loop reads CASSLDKGIHLRYTF. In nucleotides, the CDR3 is TGTGCCAGTAGTCTCGACAAGGGGATCCACTTGCGCTACACCTTC.

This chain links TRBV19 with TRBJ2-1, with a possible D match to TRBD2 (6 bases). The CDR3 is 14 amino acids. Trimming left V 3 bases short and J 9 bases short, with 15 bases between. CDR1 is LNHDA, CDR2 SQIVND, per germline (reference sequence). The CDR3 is CASSMGLGSVEQFF. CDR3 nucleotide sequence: TGTGCCAGTAGTATGGGACTCGGAAGCGTTGAGCAGTTCTTC.

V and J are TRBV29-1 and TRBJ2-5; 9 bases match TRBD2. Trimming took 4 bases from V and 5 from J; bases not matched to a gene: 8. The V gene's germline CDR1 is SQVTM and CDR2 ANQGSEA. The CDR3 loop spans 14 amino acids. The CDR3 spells CSVGVAGGRETQYF. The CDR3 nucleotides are TGCAGCGTTGGCGTGGCGGGAGGGAGGGAGACCCAGTACTTC.

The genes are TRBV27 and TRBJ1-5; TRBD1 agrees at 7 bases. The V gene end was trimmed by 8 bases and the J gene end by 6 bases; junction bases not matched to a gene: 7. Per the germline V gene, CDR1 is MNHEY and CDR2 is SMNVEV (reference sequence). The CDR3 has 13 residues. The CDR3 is CASVRQGGQPQHF. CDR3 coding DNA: TGTGCCAGCGTTAGACAGGGTGGTCAGCCCCAGCATTTT.

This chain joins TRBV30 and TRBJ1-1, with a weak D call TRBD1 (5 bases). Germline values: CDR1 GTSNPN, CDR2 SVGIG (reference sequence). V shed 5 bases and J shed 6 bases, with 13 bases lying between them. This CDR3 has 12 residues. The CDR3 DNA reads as TGTGCCTGGGGGACTTTAATGGCTGAAGCTTTCTTT. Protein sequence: CAWGTLMAEAFF.

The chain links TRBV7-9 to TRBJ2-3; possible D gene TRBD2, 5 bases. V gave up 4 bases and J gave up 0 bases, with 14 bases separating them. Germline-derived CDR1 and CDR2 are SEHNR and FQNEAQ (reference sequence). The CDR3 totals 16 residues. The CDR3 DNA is TGTGCCAGCAGCTCCCTCTGGACTGGAAGCACAGATACGCAGTATTTT. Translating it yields CASSSLWTGSTDTQYF.

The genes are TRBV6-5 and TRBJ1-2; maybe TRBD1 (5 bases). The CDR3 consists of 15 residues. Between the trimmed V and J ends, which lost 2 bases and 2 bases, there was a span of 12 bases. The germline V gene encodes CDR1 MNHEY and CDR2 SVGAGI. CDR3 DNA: TGTGCCAGCAGTTACGGGCAGGGTGGGAACTATGGCTACACCTTC. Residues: CASSYGQGGNYGYTF.

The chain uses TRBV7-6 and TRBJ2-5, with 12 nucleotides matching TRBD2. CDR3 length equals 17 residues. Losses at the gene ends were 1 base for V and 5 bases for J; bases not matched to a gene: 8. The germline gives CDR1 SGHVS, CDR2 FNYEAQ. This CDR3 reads CASSLDPSGGGPETQYF. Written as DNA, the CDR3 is TGTGCCAGCAGCTTAGACCCTAGCGGGGGGGGTCCGGAGACCCAGTACTTC.

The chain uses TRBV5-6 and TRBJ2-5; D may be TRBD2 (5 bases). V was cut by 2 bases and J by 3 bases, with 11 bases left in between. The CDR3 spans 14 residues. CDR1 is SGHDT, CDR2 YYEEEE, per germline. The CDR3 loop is CASSLGPGKETQYF. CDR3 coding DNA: TGTGCCAGCAGCTTAGGTCCGGGAAAAGAGACCCAGTACTTC.

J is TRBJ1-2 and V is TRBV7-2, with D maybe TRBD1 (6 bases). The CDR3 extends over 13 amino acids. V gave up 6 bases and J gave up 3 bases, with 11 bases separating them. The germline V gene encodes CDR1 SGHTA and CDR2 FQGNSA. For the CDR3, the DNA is TGTGCCAGCAGTACGGGACAAGACTATGGCTACACCTTC. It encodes CASSTGQDYGYTF.